The present T cell receptor beta chain was sequenced within a study of OX40 agonist ivuxolimab in advanced cancers. Looking at the study overall: While on treatment, patients had intravenous ivuxolimab at 0.01 to 10 mg/kg every 2 weeks. Earlier anti-PD-1, anti-PD-L1 or anti-CTLA-4 therapy was permitted; roughly 40% had received some.

The CDR3 contains 14 residues. The V and J ends lost 0 bases and 12 bases respectively, with 17 bases between them. Germline V gene sequence: CDR1 SGHTA, CDR2 FQGNSA. This table comes from immunoSEQ multiplex PCR, and its TCRdb copy is limited to in-frame clones, with some not included. There are roughly 99,000 clones in the sample; 75% to 95% occur only once, and about 1.2% lies in the top ten. This chain connects TRBV7-2 to TRBJ1-1, with D uncertain. The sequences come from CD4+ or CD8+ T cells sorted from blood, collected in a trial of the OX40 agonist ivuxolimab. The source of this sequence is an adult with an advanced solid tumor such as melanoma, head and neck, liver or kidney cancer. CDR3 nucleotides: TGTGCCAGCAGCTTAGCGGACGCCAAAACGAGAACTTTCTTT. It encodes CASSLADAKTRTFF.